Sequencing of this T cell receptor beta chain was carried out in a study of T and B cells in COVID-19 patients. Study in general: COVID-19 patients gave peripheral blood either during active infection or after recovery. Median age was approximately 33 years in the recovered cohort and approximately 72 years in the active-infection cohort. Study observations and caveats: Of approximately 2,400 TCR clusters found only in the recovered cohort, 25 to 35 had low generation probability. Active COVID-19 showed highly clonal TRB repertoires; recovery showed diversity and richness above healthy donors.

As concerns this clonotype: Its target is not known.

This CDR3 has 13 residues. Trimming pared 4 bases from V and 3 bases from J, leaving 11 bases between. Per germline, CDR1 DFQATT and CDR2 SNEGSKA (reference sequence). TRB rearrangements were amplified by multiplex PCR with BIOMED2 TRB-A/B primers. TCRdb redid the calling of the multiplex PCR reads with MiXCR, one entry per CDR3 protein. The sample lists over 2,000 distinct CDR3 sequences; 27% were seen once. Each TRB amplification used roughly 220-550 ng of genomic DNA from blood. J is TRBJ2-3 and V is TRBV20-1; D is ambiguous. The origin of this receptor is a human donor with active COVID-19. Sequenced input: blood. The CDR3 nucleotides read TGCAGTGCTAAGATAGAAGGGACAGATACGCAGTATTTT. Protein sequence: CSAKIEGTDTQYF.